The T cell receptor (beta chain) described here comes from a study of response to subunit inactivated influenza vaccine. Study-wide results and caveats: Each seasonal flu vaccination may recruit only limited new T cells, authors suggested.

J lost 5 bases, V lost 5 bases, and 1 base had no gene match. The CDR3 is made up of 13 amino acids. Of note for this clonotype: Antigen: not known.

MiXCR was run by TCRdb on the RT-PCR reads, yielding one entry per CDR3 protein. The sample shows about 610,000 distinct CDR3 sequences, 14% of them seen only once. The clonotype originates from a middle-aged man who received an inactivated influenza vaccine. Sequencing used PBMCs from blood, obtained 12 days after vaccination. This sequence joins TRBV12-3 or TRBV12-4 and TRBJ1-5; 9 bases match TRBD1. The CDR3 DNA is TGTGCCAGCAGTGACAGGGGGGATCAGCCCCAGCATTTT. This encodes CASSDRGDQPQHF.